Listed below are T cell receptor beta chains from one sample, sequenced in a study of blood T cell repertoires in COVID-19. Measured with immunoSEQ multiplex PCR; TCRdb has only the in-frame clones, and not every one. The sample lists under 150,000 clones; around four fifths were seen once. Sequences were obtained from peripheral blood. These receptor sequences come from a man aged 35-49 years with active or convalescent COVID-19. Both conserved end residues are part of each CDR3. D genes are given only for firm matches.

d_call: .; j_call: TRBJ1-4; v_call: TRBV2; cdr3_nt: TGTGCCAGCAGTGACGGGGGGCAAGATGAAAAACTGTTTTTT; cdr3_aa: CASSDGGQDEKLFF
d_call: .; j_call: TRBJ2-7; v_call: TRBV14; cdr3_nt: TGTGCCAGCAGCCAAGATAGAGGTTTCGGCGAGCAGTACTTC; cdr3_aa: CASSQDRGFGEQYF
d_call: TRBD2; j_call: TRBJ2-2; v_call: TRBV5-4; cdr3_nt: TGTGCCAGCAGCACTAGCGGGGGTGGGACCGGGGAGCTGTTTTTT; cdr3_aa: CASSTSGGGTGELFF
d_call: .; j_call: TRBJ1-1; v_call: TRBV18; cdr3_nt: TGTGCCAGCTCACCGACGGGGAGGGGCACTGAAGCTTTCTTT; cdr3_aa: CASSPTGRGTEAFF
d_call: TRBD2; j_call: TRBJ2-1; v_call: TRBV6-4; cdr3_nt: TGTGCCAGCAGTTTGACTAGCGGGGGGTACAATGAGCAGTTCTTC; cdr3_aa: CASSLTSGGYNEQFF
d_call: TRBD2; j_call: TRBJ2-5; v_call: TRBV5-1; cdr3_nt: TGCGCCAGCAGCGCGGGACTAGCGGGGGAAGAGACCCAGTACTTC; cdr3_aa: CASSAGLAGEETQYF
d_call: TRBD2; j_call: TRBJ2-1; v_call: TRBV12-5; cdr3_nt: TGTGCTAGTGGGCCATCTAGCGGGGGGCCCTCCTACAATGAGCAGTTCTTC; cdr3_aa: CASGPSSGGPSYNEQFF
d_call: TRBD1; j_call: TRBJ2-5; v_call: TRBV6-6; cdr3_nt: TGTGCCAGCAGTAACAGAAACCCAGGGGGAGCAGAGACCCAGTACTTC; cdr3_aa: CASSNRNPGGAETQYF
d_call: .; j_call: TRBJ1-1; v_call: TRBV9; cdr3_nt: TGTGCCAGCAGCGACCACAGGGTCGGCGCTGAAGCTTTCTTT; cdr3_aa: CASSDHRVGAEAFF
d_call: TRBD1; j_call: TRBJ1-1; v_call: TRBV6-2/TRBV6-3; cdr3_nt: TGTGCCAGCAGTCCCCCCGGCCCTACAGGGGCGTTGGCTGAAGCTTTCTTT; cdr3_aa: CASSPPGPTGALAEAFF
d_call: TRBD1; j_call: TRBJ1-5; v_call: TRBV6-2/TRBV6-3; cdr3_nt: TGTGCCAGCAGTTTCCTAACCAACACTCGGACAGGGGCGGCTCAGCCCCAGCATTTT; cdr3_aa: CASSFLTNTRTGAAQPQHF
d_call: .; j_call: TRBJ1-1; v_call: TRBV19; cdr3_nt: TGTGCCAGTAGTATGGGCGGGGATACTGAAGCTTTCTTT; cdr3_aa: CASSMGGDTEAFF
d_call: .; j_call: TRBJ1-4; v_call: TRBV7-9; cdr3_nt: TGTGCCAGCAGCTTAGGCCAGACCGCGGCTAATGAAAAACTGTTTTTT; cdr3_aa: CASSLGQTAANEKLFF
d_call: .; j_call: TRBJ2-7; v_call: TRBV9; cdr3_nt: TGTGCCAGCAGCGTCTCGTCTGAATACTACCACGAGCAGTACTTC; cdr3_aa: CASSVSSEYYHEQYF
d_call: TRBD1; j_call: TRBJ1-1; v_call: TRBV28; cdr3_nt: TGTGCCAGCAGCACTCCCAGGGGGCGCGCCACTGAAGCTTTCTTT; cdr3_aa: CASSTPRGRATEAFF
d_call: TRBD1; j_call: TRBJ2-1; v_call: TRBV9; cdr3_nt: TGTGCCAGCAGCACCGCGACAGGGCCCAATGAGCAGTTCTTC; cdr3_aa: CASSTATGPNEQFF